This is a list of T cell receptor beta chains from one sample in a study of cytomegalovirus exposure and HLA in healthy donors. Generated by immunoSEQ multiplex PCR, the TCRdb table keeps only in-frame clones and is missing some. The sample records about 140,000 clones, approximately 80% being singletons. The sequencing input was PBMCs. Receptor source: a man aged 40-49 years in good health and CMV-seropositive. Both conserved end residues are part of each CDR3. A D gene is named only where the DNA matches it firmly. Where a row states a size, it is once, few, many or the class of an expanded clone; other rows omit it.

j_call | clone_size | d_call | v_call | cdr3_aa | cdr3_nt
TRBJ1-4 | NA | TRBD1 | TRBV10-3 | CAISDAGNRGANEKLFF | TGTGCCATCAGTGATGCAGGAAACAGGGGGGCTAATGAAAAACTGTTTTTT
TRBJ1-2 | NA | NA | TRBV7-3 | CASSLDRTGLGYTF | TGTGCCAGCAGCTTGGACAGAACTGGACTTGGCTACACCTTC
TRBJ2-3 | NA | NA | TRBV4-1 | CASSVQGQGTDTQYF | TGCGCCAGCAGCGTTCAGGGGCAGGGGACAGATACGCAGTATTTT
TRBJ2-7 | few | TRBD1 | TRBV5-8 | CASSWTGSILYEQYF | TGTGCCAGCAGCTGGACAGGGAGTATATTGTACGAGCAGTACTTC
TRBJ1-2 | NA | NA | TRBV19 | CASMAGTTYNYGYTF | TGTGCCAGTATGGCAGGGACTACCTATAACTATGGCTACACCTTC
TRBJ2-5 | NA | TRBD2 | TRBV10-1 | CASSLGTSGSRETQYF | TGCGCCAGCAGCCTCGGGACTAGCGGGAGTCGGGAGACCCAGTACTTC
TRBJ2-3 | NA | TRBD2 | TRBV7-2 | CASSLSLLAGGVDTQYF | TGTGCCAGCAGCTTATCTTTACTAGCGGGGGGCGTAGATACGCAGTATTTT
TRBJ2-2 | once | TRBD1 | TRBV10-3 | CAISERSSGQGFTGELFF | TGTGCCATCAGTGAGCGGTCGTCGGGACAGGGGTTCACCGGGGAGCTGTTTTTT
TRBJ2-5 | NA | NA | TRBV7-9 | CASSPTGVQETQYF | TGTGCCAGCAGCCCTACGGGAGTTCAAGAGACCCAGTACTTC
TRBJ2-1 | once | TRBD2 | TRBV4-3 | CASSLLAGIYNEQFF | TGCGCCAGCAGCCTACTAGCGGGGATTTACAATGAGCAGTTCTTC
TRBJ1-2 | NA | TRBD1 | TRBV27 | CASSLGRGAGYTF | TGTGCCAGCAGTTTAGGCAGGGGGGCTGGCTACACCTTC
TRBJ2-7 | NA | TRBD2 | TRBV11-2 | CASSSVSGRAYWEQYF | TGTGCCAGCAGCTCCGTTAGCGGGAGGGCCTATTGGGAGCAGTACTTC
TRBJ2-3 | NA | NA | TRBV5-1 | CASTSSDTQYF | TGCGCCTCTACTTCCTCAGATACGCAGTATTTT
TRBJ1-2 | few | NA | TRBV5-6 | CASSLAGYYGYTF | TGTGCCAGCAGCTTGGCAGGTTACTATGGCTACACCTTC
TRBJ1-4 | NA | TRBD1 | TRBV5-5 | CASSLTGTGMEKLFF | TGTGCCAGCAGCTTGACCGGGACAGGCATGGAAAAACTGTTTTTT
TRBJ1-1 | NA | TRBD1 | TRBV19 | CASSTTGDTEAFF | TGTGCCAGTAGCACGACAGGGGACACTGAAGCTTTCTTT
TRBJ1-3 | NA | NA | TRBV14 | CASKPGHSGNTIYF | TGTGCCAGCAAGCCAGGGCACTCTGGAAACACCATATATTTT
TRBJ2-5 | once | NA | TRBV7-9 | CASSPNVGGRETQYF | TGTGCCAGCAGCCCCAACGTTGGGGGGAGAGAGACCCAGTACTTC
TRBJ2-7 | NA | NA | TRBV4-1 | CASSQGDSISYEQYF | TGCGCCAGCAGCCAAGGCGACTCCATCTCCTACGAGCAGTACTTC
TRBJ2-1 | NA | NA | TRBV25-1 | CASSEWEWEQFF | TGTGCCAGCAGTGAGTGGGAGTGGGAGCAGTTCTTC
TRBJ2-5 | NA | TRBD2 | TRBV19 | CASSNLADQETQYF | TGTGCCAGTAGTAACCTAGCGGACCAAGAGACCCAGTACTTC
TRBJ1-5 | NA | TRBD1 | TRBV7-2 | CASSLGGQGGNQPQHF | TGTGCCAGCAGCTTAGGGGGACAGGGGGGGAATCAGCCCCAGCATTTT
TRBJ1-4 | NA | NA | TRBV7-6 | CASSLAPGPKGEKLFF | TGTGCCAGCAGCTTAGCCCCCGGCCCCAAGGGGGAAAAACTGTTTTTT
TRBJ2-3 | NA | NA | TRBV2 | CASRVDEDTQYF | TGTGCCAGCCGGGTCGATGAGGATACGCAGTATTTT
TRBJ1-3 | few | NA | TRBV10-3 | CAISESKGSPGNTIYF | TGTGCCATCAGTGAGTCGAAAGGGAGCCCTGGAAACACCATATATTTT
TRBJ1-6 | NA | NA | TRBV12-5 | CASGLSRDLADSPLHF | TGTGCTAGTGGTTTGAGCCGGGATCTAGCGGATTCACCCCTCCACTTT
TRBJ2-7 | once | TRBD1 | TRBV6-6 | CASAGTALYEQYF | TGTGCCAGCGCCGGGACAGCCCTTTACGAGCAGTACTTC
TRBJ2-3 | NA | TRBD2 | TRBV27 | CASRKRGVGTDTQYF | TGTGCCAGCAGAAAGCGGGGTGTCGGCACAGATACGCAGTATTTT
TRBJ2-7 | NA | NA | TRBV19 | CASSISGEPWYEQYF | TGTGCCAGTAGTATTTCGGGTGAGCCCTGGTACGAGCAGTACTTC
TRBJ2-1 | NA | TRBD2 | TRBV5-1 | CASSLAPTLTGGNEQFF | TGCGCCAGCAGCTTGGCCCCCACACTCACGGGAGGTAATGAGCAGTTCTTC
TRBJ2-1 | NA | TRBD2 | TRBV7-9 | CASSLLGSGGPRNEQFF | TGTGCCAGCAGCCTTCTGGGATCGGGAGGGCCTAGGAATGAGCAGTTCTTC
TRBJ1-5 | NA | NA | TRBV6-5 | CASRLRSNQPQHF | TGTGCCAGCAGACTCAGGAGCAATCAGCCCCAGCATTTT
TRBJ1-2 | NA | NA | TRBV4-3 | CASSQDLTGSNYGYTF | TGCGCCAGCAGCCAAGATCTAACAGGATCGAACTATGGCTACACCTTC
TRBJ1-2 | NA | NA | TRBV30 | CAWRGLWTREYYGYTF | TGTGCCTGGAGGGGCCTCTGGACTCGTGAATACTATGGCTACACCTTC
TRBJ1-3 | NA | NA | TRBV7-6 | CASSLWTGSSGNTIYF | TGTGCCAGCAGCTTATGGACGGGGAGCTCTGGAAACACCATATATTTT
TRBJ1-2 | NA | NA | TRBV9 | CASSGGGGYTF | TGTGCCAGCAGCGGAGGCGGCGGCTACACCTTC
TRBJ2-5 | NA | NA | TRBV15 | CATSRDRGTQYF | TGTGCCACCAGCAGAGATAGGGGGACCCAGTACTTC
TRBJ1-1 | few | NA | TRBV9 | CASTNEYHTEAFF | TGTGCCAGCACCAACGAGTACCACACTGAAGCTTTCTTT
TRBJ1-1 | NA | NA | TRBV9 | CASSAIPTGNTEAFF | TGTGCCAGCAGCGCTATACCGACAGGTAACACTGAAGCTTTCTTT
TRBJ1-1 | NA | NA | TRBV6-6 | CASVRQDRSEAFF | TGTGCCAGCGTGAGACAGGACCGATCTGAAGCTTTCTTT
TRBJ2-3 | NA | NA | TRBV18 | CASSRELGGDTQYF | TGTGCCAGCTCTCGAGAGCTGGGAGGAGATACGCAGTATTTT
TRBJ1-1 | NA | NA | TRBV6-4 | CASSDSRDTEAFF | TGTGCCAGCAGTGACTCGAGGGACACTGAAGCTTTCTTT
TRBJ1-1 | NA | NA | TRBV13 | CASTPRGGLNTEAFF | TGTGCCAGCACCCCAAGAGGGGGTTTGAACACTGAAGCTTTCTTT
TRBJ2-3 | NA | TRBD1 | TRBV9 | CASSVGTTGGTAQYF | TGTGCCAGCAGCGTAGGAACTACAGGGGGGACTGCGCAGTATTTT
TRBJ2-1 | NA | TRBD2 | TRBV5-1 | CASSVLAGVVNEQFF | TGCGCCAGCAGCGTGCTAGCGGGAGTAGTCAATGAGCAGTTCTTC
TRBJ2-7 | NA | TRBD2 | TRBV6-5 | CASSSLAGGGNYEQYF | TGTGCCAGCAGTTCTTTAGCGGGAGGGGGAAACTACGAGCAGTACTTC
TRBJ1-1 | NA | NA | TRBV27 | CASSLSVATEAFF | TGTGCCAGCAGTTTATCAGTGGCCACTGAAGCTTTCTTT
TRBJ2-3 | NA | TRBD2 | TRBV7-6 | CASSLEQRGGADTQYF | TGTGCCAGCAGCTTAGAGCAGCGGGGGGGCGCAGATACGCAGTATTTT
TRBJ2-5 | NA | TRBD2 | TRBV7-9 | CASSLKGLAETQYF | TGTGCCAGCAGCTTAAAAGGACTAGCAGAGACCCAGTACTTC
TRBJ2-3 | NA | TRBD2 | TRBV30 | CAWSYRAGGKSTDTQYF | TGTGCCTGGAGTTACAGAGCGGGAGGCAAGAGCACAGATACGCAGTATTTT
TRBJ1-4 | NA | TRBD1 | TRBV30 | CAWSAGQGVEKLFF | TGTGCCTGGAGTGCAGGACAGGGGGTCGAAAAACTGTTTTTT
TRBJ2-2 | NA | TRBD2 | TRBV11-2 | CASRTQRLAGAGGELFF | TGTGCCAGCAGAACCCAACGACTAGCGGGGGCCGGCGGGGAGCTGTTTTTT
TRBJ1-5 | NA | NA | TRBV19 | CASRWGVYSNQPQHF | TGTGCCAGTAGATGGGGAGTATATAGCAATCAGCCCCAGCATTTT
TRBJ1-2 | NA | NA | TRBV20-1 | CSASGSGGYTF | TGCAGTGCTAGTGGGTCAGGGGGCTACACCTTC
TRBJ1-5 | NA | TRBD1 | TRBV6-1 | CASSESNSPWTGSNQPQHF | TGTGCCAGCAGTGAAAGCAATTCCCCTTGGACAGGGAGCAATCAGCCCCAGCATTTT
TRBJ1-5 | NA | NA | TRBV30 | CAWSVRSNQPQHF | TGTGCCTGGAGTGTACGGAGCAATCAGCCCCAGCATTTT
TRBJ2-7 | NA | NA | TRBV19 | CASSIWERSYEQYF | TGTGCCAGTAGTATTTGGGAGAGAAGCTACGAGCAGTACTTC